This record concerns one T cell receptor (beta chain) sequence. Its antigen is not known. The entry originates in a study of T cell responses to AZD1222 COVID-19 vaccine. Study outcomes and limitations: Females made up more of the donors, who were largely white British, and clonal diversity may have come out too low. AZD1222 recipients seropositive at baseline numbered only 5 or 6. Spike regions recognized by vaccine-associated CD4 TCRs spanned the protein, led by 160-218 and 743-854. Per reports, nearly half of all spike-specific TCRs target regions that are unmutated in variants.

Clones were read by immunoSEQ multiplex PCR, and TCRdb kept only the in-frame ones, dropping some. The sample shows about 180,000 clones, 88% of them seen only once. V lost 2 bases and J lost 3, with 8 bases in between. CDR1 is SGHTA, CDR2 FQGNSA, per germline. This CDR3 is built from 13 residues. The rearrangement links TRBV7-2 to TRBJ2-7; D gene uncertain. The receptor's source is an adult who received the AZD1222 COVID-19 vaccine. Sequencing was performed on peripheral blood, taken 28 days after the second AZD1222 dose. The CDR3 loop is CASSLSGSYEQYF. The CDR3, as DNA: TGTGCCAGCAGCTTATCTGGTAGCTACGAGCAGTACTTC.